This T cell receptor (beta chain) was identified during a study of shared clonotypes between healthy human individuals. Study context: For every donor, three CD4 naive, three CD4 memory, two CD8 naive and one CD8 memory plates were used.

The germline gives CDR1 SEHNR, CDR2 FQNEAQ (reference sequence). Trimming pared 1 base from V and 4 bases from J, leaving 14 bases between. This CDR3 comprises 16 residues. The table came from immunoSEQ multiplex PCR; TCRdb's copy has only in-frame clones and leaves some out. This table has 640,000 or so clones, 55% to 75% appearing once. There were only Caucasian adults among the donors, and all lived in Nashville, Tennessee. Only one count was recorded for this clone. The V and J genes are TRBV7-9 and TRBJ1-5; a possible D gene is TRBD1 (5 bases). The sequence was collected from a woman aged 25 to 39 in good health. The specimen was memory CD4+ T cells sorted from blood. Subset defined: CD45RA-negative fraction. In nucleotides, the CDR3 is TGTGCCAGCAGCTTAGGAGTAGGGACGGGAAATCAGCCCCAGCATTTT. It codes for CASSLGVGTGNQPQHF.